These 21 T cell receptor beta chains were all obtained from the same sample, sequenced in a study of Tregs in tolerant kidney transplant recipients. Here immunoSEQ multiplex PCR was the method, and the copy in TCRdb shows in-frame clones only, minus some. The data hold around 50,000 clones, with over 70% observed a single time. Source material: CD4+ T cells from blood. These receptors came from a human donor in good health.

V and J are TRBV9 and TRBJ2-3; 8 nucleotides align to TRBD1. The V segment lost 3 bases and the J segment 4 bases; nucleotides outside the gene matches: 1. CDR1 is SGDLS, CDR2 YYNGEE, per germline. The CDR3 has 13 amino acids. DNA for the CDR3: TGTGCCAGCAGCGCACAGGGGGCAGATACGCAGTATTTT. Residues: CASSAQGADTQYF.

The V call is TRBV10-3, the J call TRBJ2-3; D may correspond to TRBD1 or TRBD2 (6 bases each). The CDR3 is made up of 14 amino acids. Germline lookup yields CDR1 ENHRY and CDR2 SYGVKD. Trimming took 6 bases from V and 0 from J, leaving 10 bases between them. The CDR3 reads CAISAGQSTDTQYF. The DNA for the CDR3 is TGTGCCATCAGCGCGGGACAAAGCACAGATACGCAGTATTTT.

In its sample, this clone was seen once. The genes are TRBV4-2 and TRBJ2-2, with D possibly matching TRBD2 (7 bases). The V gene lost 0 bases and the J gene lost 4 bases, with 12 bases spanning the gap. Germline CDR1 is LGHNA and CDR2 is YNFKEQ. The CDR3 spans 16 residues. CDR3 in amino acids: CASSQDGGGATGELFF. Here the CDR3 DNA reads TGTGCCAGCAGCCAAGATGGTGGGGGGGCCACCGGGGAGCTGTTTTTT.

This sequence joins TRBV6-6 and TRBJ1-1; a possible D gene is TRBD1 (5 bases). The CDR3 contains 14 residues. The germline V and J ends were trimmed by 2 bases and 4 bases, with 11 bases remaining between them. Germline values: CDR1 MNHNY, CDR2 SVGAGI (reference sequence). The CDR3 DNA sequence: TGTGCCAGCAGTTACCTGGAAGGGGCCACTGAAGCTTTCTTT. This translates into CASSYLEGATEAFF.

The rearrangement joins TRBV7-2 to TRBJ2-1; the D gene is possibly TRBD1 (6 bases). The CDR3 runs 15 residues. CDR1 and CDR2 from the germline V gene are SGHTA and FQGNSA. V lost 4 bases and J lost 0, with 10 bases in between. CDR3 sequence (DNA): TGTGCCAGCAGCTGGGGGCCAAGCTCCTACAATGAGCAGTTCTTC. It specifies CASSWGPSSYNEQFF.

This clone was recorded a few times. The gene calls are TRBV6-1 and TRBJ1-4; no definite D call. The CDR3 covers 14 residues. The germline CDR1 and CDR2 sequences are MNHNS and SASEGT. V was cut by 6 bases and J by 4 bases, with 12 bases left in between. The CDR3 here is CASRLQTGNEKLFF. CDR3 nucleotides: TGTGCCAGCAGACTACAGACCGGTAATGAAAAACTGTTTTTT.

By frequency in the sample, this clone is medium-sized. The V call is TRBV7-9, the J call TRBJ2-7, with 8 bases matching TRBD1. V shed 1 base, J shed 5 bases, and the junction held 4 bases outside the gene matches. CDR3 length: 14 amino acids. In germline, CDR1 is SEHNR, CDR2 FQNEAQ (reference sequence). CDR3 nucleotide sequence: TGTGCCAGCAGCTTAGGACAGGGGAAGGACGAGCAGTACTTC. Amino acids: CASSLGQGKDEQYF.

This chain uses TRBV14 with TRBJ1-3; D is uncertain. The V end was cut by 2 bases, the J end by 2 bases, with 7 bases between. The CDR3 runs 14 residues. Germline CDR1 reads SGHDN; CDR2 reads FVKESK. The CDR3 sequence: CASSQLGTGNTIYF. CDR3 bases: TGTGCCAGCAGCCAATTGGGGACTGGAAACACCATATATTTT.

CDR3 residues: CASSPTGEGGYTF. CDR3 DNA: TGTGCCAGCAGCCCTACAGGGGAGGGAGGCTACACCTTC. The rearrangement uses TRBV11-2 and TRBJ1-2, with 7 bases that match TRBD1. CDR1 SGHAT and CDR2 FQNNGV come from the germline V gene. V shed 5 bases and J 8 bases; nucleotides not matched to a gene: 8. The CDR3 extends over 13 amino acids. The full variable domain, in which reference TRBV11-2 and TRBJ1-2 provide the parts outside the CDR3, is EAGVAQSPRYKIIEKRQSVAFWCNPISGHATLYWYQQILGQGPKLLIQFQNNGVVDDSQLPKDRFSAERLKGVDSTLKIQPAKLEDSAVYLCASSPTGEGGYTFGSGTRLTVV.

The V call is TRBV2, the J call TRBJ2-2; perhaps TRBD2 as D (6 bases). Germline V lookup: CDR1 SNHLY, CDR2 FYNNEI. There are 14 residues in the CDR3. Trimming removed 3 bases at V and 3 bases at J, with 8 bases between. CDR3 protein: CASSDWGDTGELFF. In nucleotides, the CDR3 is TGTGCCAGCAGTGACTGGGGGGACACCGGGGAGCTGTTTTTT.

The CDR3 is CASSTVGVNTEAFF. In nucleotides, the CDR3 is TGTGCCAGTAGCACCGTAGGGGTGAACACTGAAGCTTTCTTT. V gene TRBV19 combines with J gene TRBJ1-1; TRBD1 is a possible D gene (5 bases). Trimming cost V 6 bases and J 0 bases, with 11 bases left between them. The CDR3 loop spans 14 amino acids. Germline assignment: CDR1 LNHDA and CDR2 SQIVND (reference sequence).

This clone was detected only a few times. The J gene is TRBJ2-1, the V gene TRBV5-1; 13 bases map to TRBD2. The J segment lost 6 bases and the V segment lost 0 bases, leaving 3 bases of the junction unmatched. Germline V gene sequence: CDR1 SGHRS, CDR2 YFSETQ. The CDR3 length is 16 residues. CDR3 DNA: TGCGCCAGCAGCTTGGGTACTAGCGGGGGGGCCAATGAGCAGTTCTTC. Translation gives CASSLGTSGGANEQFF. Complete variable domain (other parts from reference TRBV5-1 and TRBJ2-1): KAGVTQTPRYLIKTRGQQVTLSCSPISGHRSVSWYQQTPGQGLQFLFEYFSETQRNKGNFPGRFSGRQFSNSRSEMNVSTLELGDSALYLCASSLGTSGGANEQFFGPGTRLTVL.

The genes are TRBV19 and TRBJ2-3; D is perhaps TRBD2 (6 bases). V was shortened by 1 base and J by 0 bases, with 14 bases between the two germline ends. The germline CDR1 and CDR2 sequences are LNHDA and SQIVND (reference sequence). This CDR3 spans 17 amino acids. The CDR3, as DNA: TGTGCCAGTAGTATAGGTAAGGCGGGAAGAAGCACAGATACGCAGTATTTT. Its translation is CASSIGKAGRSTDTQYF.

This rearrangement joins TRBV5-6 to TRBJ1-2; 8 bases map to TRBD1. The V gene end was trimmed by 2 bases and the J gene end by 8 bases; junction bases not matched to a gene: 17. The CDR3 is 17 residues long. Germline V gene data show CDR1 as SGHDT and CDR2 as YYEEEE. The CDR3 bases are TGTGCCAGCAGCTTCCAGGGGGCGCGTCGGATATTGTGGGGCTACACCTTC. Translating it yields CASSFQGARRILWGYTF.

The gene calls are TRBV4-2 and TRBJ2-1; the match to TRBD2 covers 7 bases. Trimming took 2 bases from V and 3 from J; bases not matched to a gene: 10. The CDR3 is made up of 17 amino acids. Germline CDR1 LGHNA, CDR2 YNFKEQ. CDR3 DNA sequence: TGTGCCAGCAGCCAACCCGGGGGAGCGGGAATCTACAATGAGCAGTTCTTC. Amino acids: CASSQPGGAGIYNEQFF.

This chain joins TRBV11-3 and TRBJ2-7, with a tentative D call TRBD2 (5 bases). The CDR3 is 13 amino acids. CDR1 is SGHNT, CDR2 YENEEA, per germline. Trimming took 5 bases from V and 0 from J, leaving 8 bases between them. The CDR3: CASSEDFSYEQYF. In DNA form, the CDR3 reads TGTGCCAGCAGCGAGGACTTCTCCTACGAGCAGTACTTC.

The rearrangement joins TRBV6-5 to TRBJ2-5, with D hard to call. In germline, CDR1 is MNHEY, CDR2 SVGAGI. V shed 5 bases and J shed 7 bases, with 14 bases lying between them. This CDR3 is 13 amino acids long. CDR3 in amino acids: CASSRRTAGTQYF. The CDR3 region has the DNA TGTGCCAGCAGTCGTCGGACGGCCGGGACCCAGTACTTC.

This clone was seen a handful of times. The V gene is TRBV4-3, the J gene TRBJ1-4; TRBD1 is a possible D gene (5 bases). CDR1 is LGHNA and CDR2 is YSLEER in the germline V gene. This CDR3 contains 15 residues. V lost 0 bases and J 8 bases, leaving 13 bases between the germline ends. CDR3 coding DNA: TGCGCCAGCAGCCAAGACACAGGCAAAACCGAAAAACTGTTTTTT. This encodes CASSQDTGKTEKLFF.

J is TRBJ2-7 and V is TRBV9; weak D call: TRBD1 (5 bases). Deletions cut 4 bases from V and 2 bases from J, with 16 bases between. The germline V gene encodes CDR1 SGDLS and CDR2 YYNGEE. The length of the CDR3 is 15 residues. The CDR3 DNA follows: TGTGCCAGCAGCCCTTTAGGGGCTGGGCCCTACGAGCAGTACTTC. Protein product: CASSPLGAGPYEQYF.

The rearrangement links TRBV6-5 to TRBJ2-1, with 7 bases matching TRBD2. V lost 6 bases to trimming and J lost 3 bases; unmatched junction nucleotides: 8. This CDR3 has 15 amino acids. CDR1 and CDR2 (germline): MNHEY, SVGAGI. As DNA, the CDR3 is TGTGCCAGCAGGCCCACGGGGGGACGCTACAATGAGCAGTTCTTC. This translates into CASRPTGGRYNEQFF.

The chain links TRBV5-4 to TRBJ2-5; tentatively, D is TRBD2 (6 bases). Looked up from germline, CDR1 is SGHNT and CDR2 is YYREEE (reference sequence). V was trimmed by 1 base and J by 2 bases, leaving 12 bases between them. CDR3 length: 15 residues. CDR3 DNA: TGTGCCAGCAGCTTGACCGGGAGTCCACAAGAGACCCAGTACTTC. This encodes CASSLTGSPQETQYF.